This TCR beta chain was captured in a study of shared clonotypes between healthy human individuals. Study background: The donors, a couple of women and a few men, were aged 18 to 49.

V shed 3 bases and J shed 8 bases, with 7 bases lying between them. This CDR3 has 11 amino acids. CDR1 and CDR2 from the germline V gene are LNHDA and SQIVND (reference sequence). It was at deep level that the assay was run. Data came from immunoSEQ multiplex PCR; TCRdb stores just in-frame clones and leaves some out. The sample lists approximately 2.1 million clones, more than 80% occurring once. Study-wide findings and caveats: Relative to memory subsets, naive subsets generally showed larger estimated richness.

Concerning this clone itself: Its antigen is as yet unknown.

The rearrangement joins TRBV19 to TRBJ1-2; no firm D call. The clonotype comes from a man younger than 35 in good health. Some clones in this sample may be carry-over from other donors' samples. The sample was naive CD4+ T cells from PBMCs. Subset noted: CD45RA+ positively selected. The CDR3 DNA follows: TGTGCCAGTAGTATCCCGGGAGGCTACACCTTC. Translating gives CASSIPGGYTF.